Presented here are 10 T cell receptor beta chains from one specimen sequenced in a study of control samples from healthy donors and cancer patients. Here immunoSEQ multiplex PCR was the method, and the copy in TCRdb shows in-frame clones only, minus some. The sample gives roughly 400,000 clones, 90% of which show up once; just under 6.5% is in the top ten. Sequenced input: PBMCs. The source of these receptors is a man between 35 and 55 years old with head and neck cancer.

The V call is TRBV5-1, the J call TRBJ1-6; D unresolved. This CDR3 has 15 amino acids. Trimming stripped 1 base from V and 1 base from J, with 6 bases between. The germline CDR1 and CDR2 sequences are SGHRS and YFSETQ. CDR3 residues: CASSLPGSYNSPLHF. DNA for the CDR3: TGCGCCAGCAGCTTGCCGGGGTCCTATAATTCACCCCTCCACTTT.

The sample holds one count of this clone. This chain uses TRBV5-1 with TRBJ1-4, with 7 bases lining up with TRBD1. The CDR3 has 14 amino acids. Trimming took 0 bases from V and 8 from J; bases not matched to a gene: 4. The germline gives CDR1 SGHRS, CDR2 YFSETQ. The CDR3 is CASSLENRGEKLFF. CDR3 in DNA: TGCGCCAGCAGCTTGGAGAACAGGGGAGAAAAACTGTTTTTT.

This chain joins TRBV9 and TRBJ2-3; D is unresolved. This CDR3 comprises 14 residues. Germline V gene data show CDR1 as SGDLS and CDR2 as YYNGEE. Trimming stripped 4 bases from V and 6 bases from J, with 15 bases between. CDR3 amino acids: CASSSKAFADTQYF. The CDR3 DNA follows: TGTGCCAGCAGCTCCAAGGCCTTTGCGGATACGCAGTATTTT.

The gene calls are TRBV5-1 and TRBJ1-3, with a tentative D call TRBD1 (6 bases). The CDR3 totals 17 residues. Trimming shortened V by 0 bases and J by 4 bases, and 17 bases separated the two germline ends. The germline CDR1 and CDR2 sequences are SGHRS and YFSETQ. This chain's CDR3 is CASSLASTGQGGNTIYF. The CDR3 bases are TGCGCCAGCAGCTTGGCCAGCACAGGGCAAGGAGGAAACACCATATATTTT.

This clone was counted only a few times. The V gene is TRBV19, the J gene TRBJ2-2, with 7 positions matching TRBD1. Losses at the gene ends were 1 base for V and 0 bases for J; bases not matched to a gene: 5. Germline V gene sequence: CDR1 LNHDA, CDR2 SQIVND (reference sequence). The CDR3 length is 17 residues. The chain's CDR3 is CASSIGTGDPNTGELFF. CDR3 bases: TGTGCCAGTAGTATAGGAACAGGGGACCCGAACACCGGGGAGCTGTTTTTT.

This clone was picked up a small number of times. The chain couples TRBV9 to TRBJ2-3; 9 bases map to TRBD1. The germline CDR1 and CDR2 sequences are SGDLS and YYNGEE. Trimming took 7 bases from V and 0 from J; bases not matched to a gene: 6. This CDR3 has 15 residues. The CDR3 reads CASGTGSTSTDTQYF. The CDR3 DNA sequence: TGTGCCAGCGGGACAGGGTCGACTAGCACAGATACGCAGTATTTT. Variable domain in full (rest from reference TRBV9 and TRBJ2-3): DSGVTQTPKHLITATGQRVTLRCSPRSGDLSVYWYQQSLDQGLQFLIQYYNGEERAKGNILERFSAQQFPDLHSELNLSSLELGDSALYFCASGTGSTSTDTQYFGPGTRLTVL.

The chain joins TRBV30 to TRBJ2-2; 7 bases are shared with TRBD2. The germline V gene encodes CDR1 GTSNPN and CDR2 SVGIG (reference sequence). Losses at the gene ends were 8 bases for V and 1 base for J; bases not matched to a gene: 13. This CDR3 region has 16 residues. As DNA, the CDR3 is TGTGCCGAAATCCCCCTTCGCGGGAGGAACACCGGGGAGCTGTTTTTT. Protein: CAEIPLRGRNTGELFF.

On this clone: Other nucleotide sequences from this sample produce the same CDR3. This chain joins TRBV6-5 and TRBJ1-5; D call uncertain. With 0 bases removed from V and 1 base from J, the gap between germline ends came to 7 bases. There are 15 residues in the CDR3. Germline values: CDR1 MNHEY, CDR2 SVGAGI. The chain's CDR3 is CASSYSRDSNQPQHF. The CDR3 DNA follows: TGTGCCAGCAGTTACTCGAGAGACAGCAATCAGCCCCAGCATTTT.

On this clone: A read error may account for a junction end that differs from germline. The CDR3 spells CASSPRTGGAGWETQYF. The DNA for the CDR3 is TGTGCTAGCAGCCCGAGGACAGGGGGCGCGGGGTGGGAGACCCAGTACTTC. V and J are TRBV7-7 and TRBJ2-5; 11 bases fit TRBD1. Germline CDR1 and CDR2: SSHAT and FNYEAQ (reference sequence). CDR3 length: 17 amino acids.

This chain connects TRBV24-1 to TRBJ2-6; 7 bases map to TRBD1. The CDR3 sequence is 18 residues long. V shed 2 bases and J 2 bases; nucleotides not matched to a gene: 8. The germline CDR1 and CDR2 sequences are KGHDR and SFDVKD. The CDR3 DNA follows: TGTGCCACCAGTGATTCCACATTCGACAGGGCTGGGGCCAACGTCCTGACTTTC. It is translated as CATSDSTFDRAGANVLTF.